Below are 5 T cell receptor beta chains sequenced from a single sample in a study of Ad26.COV2.S vaccination and SARS-CoV-2 variants. The assay was immunoSEQ multiplex PCR, and TCRdb's table has in-frame clones only and misses some. This table holds hundreds of thousands of clones, 90% found once. Treatment described: some 19 received Ad26.COV2.S at low or high dose, single or two shots; 5 received placebo; per-sample allocation not given. Sampling occurred on day 63 after the first vaccine or placebo injection. The sequences come from peripheral blood, collected in a trial of Ad26.COV2.S vaccine versus placebo. Receptors were obtained from a person between 18 and 65 years old who received the Ad26.COV2.S COVID-19 vaccine or a placebo.

The rearrangement joins TRBV7-2 to TRBJ2-7; D gene uncertain. Trimming shortened V by 5 bases and J by 3 bases, and 11 bases separated the two germline ends. This CDR3 has 13 amino acids. CDR1 is SGHTA and CDR2 is FQGNSA in the germline V gene. CDR3 bases: TGTGCCAGCAGCCCTACTTCCCACTACGAGCAGTACTTC. Translation gives CASSPTSHYEQYF.

DNA of the CDR3: TGTGCCAGCAGCCATACGGACAGGTTTTACACCTTC. Amino acids: CASSHTDRFYTF. The gene calls are TRBV14 and TRBJ1-2, with 7 bases fitting TRBD1. The germline V gene encodes CDR1 SGHDN and CDR2 FVKESK. The V and J ends lost 3 bases and 11 bases, in that order; junction bases with no gene match: 6. This CDR3 has 12 amino acids.

CDR3 protein: CASSLASGVNNEQFF. CDR3 bases: TGTGCCAGCAGCTTAGCTAGCGGGGTTAACAATGAGCAGTTCTTC. V is TRBV11-3 and J is TRBJ2-1, with 9 bases lining up with TRBD2. The germline CDR1 and CDR2 sequences are SGHNT and YENEEA. This CDR3 spans 15 amino acids. Trimming at V came to 1 base and at J to 5 bases, leaving 3 bases not matched to a gene. Drawing the rest from reference TRBV11-3 and TRBJ2-1, the complete variable domain is EAGVVQSPRYKIIEKKQPVAFWCNPISGHNTLYWYLQNLGQGPELLIRYENEEAVDDSQLPKDRFSAERLKGVDSTLKIQPAELGDSAVYLCASSLASGVNNEQFFGPGTRLTVL.

The chain's CDR3 is CASSLRPLEYNEQFF. CDR3 nucleotides: TGTGCCAGCAGCCTACGGCCACTAGAATACAATGAGCAGTTCTTC. The chain uses TRBV7-3 and TRBJ2-1, with TRBD2 as a possible D gene (5 bases). Germline assignment: CDR1 SGHTA and CDR2 FQGTGA. V was trimmed by 5 bases and J by 4 bases, leaving 15 bases between them. CDR3 length: 15 residues.

This sequence joins TRBV5-8 and TRBJ2-7; D may be TRBD2 (5 bases). V gave up 4 bases and J gave up 2 bases, with 7 bases separating them. CDR1 and CDR2 from the germline V gene are SGHTS and YDEGEE. CDR3 length equals 12 residues. As DNA, the CDR3 is TGTGCCAGCAGCCCGAGGGCCTACGAGCAGTACTTC. It yields the protein CASSPRAYEQYF.